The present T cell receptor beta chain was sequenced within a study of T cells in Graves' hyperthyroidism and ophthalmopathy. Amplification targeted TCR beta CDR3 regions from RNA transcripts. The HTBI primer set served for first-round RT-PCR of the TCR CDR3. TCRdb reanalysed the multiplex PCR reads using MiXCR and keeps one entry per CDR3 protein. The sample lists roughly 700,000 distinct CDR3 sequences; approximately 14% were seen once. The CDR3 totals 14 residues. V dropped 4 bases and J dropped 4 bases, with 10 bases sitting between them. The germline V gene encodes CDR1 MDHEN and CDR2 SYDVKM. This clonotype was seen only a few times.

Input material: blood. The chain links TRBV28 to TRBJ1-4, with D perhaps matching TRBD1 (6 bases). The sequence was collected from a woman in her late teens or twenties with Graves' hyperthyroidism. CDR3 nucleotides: TGTGCCAGCAGTTCAGGACAGAATAATGAAAAACTGTTTTTT. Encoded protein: CASSSGQNNEKLFF.